This T cell receptor (beta chain) was sequenced for a study of beta chain features in type 1 diabetes. General study results and limits: Among all four CD4+ subsets, Type 1 diabetes patients had TCRB CDR3s that were moderately but significantly shorter.

The V gene end was trimmed by 10 bases and the J gene end by 8 bases; junction bases not matched to a gene: 8. This CDR3 is 11 amino acids long. Germline CDR1 reads SGHTS; CDR2 reads YDEGEE. Points on this clone: Its target is unknown.

Via CD45RO/CCR7/CD25/CD127/CD95/CD27, cells of the CD4+ naive, central memory, regulatory and stem cell-like memory subsets were sorted. Expressed TCRB transcripts were sequenced, since all the RNA that had been isolated was reverse transcribed. Some clones are missing from TCRdb's copy, which holds only in-frame ones; the method was immunoSEQ multiplex PCR. The sample carries about 160,000 clones, around 9% recorded once. The receptor's source is a woman aged 25-40 years with type 1 diabetes. The sample was central memory CD4+ T cells from blood. The chain has TRBV5-8 and TRBJ1-2; 7 bases line up with TRBD1. The CDR3 DNA sequence: TGTGCCGCGGGACAGACGGGGGGCTACACCTTC. This translates into CAAGQTGGYTF.